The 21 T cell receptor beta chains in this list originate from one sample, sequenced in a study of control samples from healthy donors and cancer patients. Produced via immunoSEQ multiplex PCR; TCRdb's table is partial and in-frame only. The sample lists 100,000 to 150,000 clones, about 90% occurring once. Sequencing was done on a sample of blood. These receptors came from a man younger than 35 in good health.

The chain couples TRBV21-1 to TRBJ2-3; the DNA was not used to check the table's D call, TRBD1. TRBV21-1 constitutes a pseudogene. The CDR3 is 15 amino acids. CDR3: CASSKGVRNTDTQYF. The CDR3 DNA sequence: TGTGCCAGCAGCAAAGGGGTCAGGAACACAGATACGCAGTATTTT.

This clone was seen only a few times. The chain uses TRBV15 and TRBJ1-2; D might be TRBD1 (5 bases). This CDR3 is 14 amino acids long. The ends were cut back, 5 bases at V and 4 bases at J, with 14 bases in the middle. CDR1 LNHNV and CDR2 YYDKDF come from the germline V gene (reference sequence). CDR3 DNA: TGTGCCACCAGCGGTCGGACATTAAGCTATGGCTACACCTTC. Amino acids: CATSGRTLSYGYTF.

CDR3 loop: CASILTDSYEQYF. CDR3 bases: TGTGCCAGCATCCTGACGGACTCCTACGAGCAGTACTTC. The genes are TRBV6-5 and TRBJ2-7, with D uncertain. The CDR3 is 13 amino acids. Germline-derived CDR1 and CDR2 are MNHEY and SVGAGI. Between the trimmed V and J ends, which lost 7 bases and 0 bases, there was a span of 10 bases.

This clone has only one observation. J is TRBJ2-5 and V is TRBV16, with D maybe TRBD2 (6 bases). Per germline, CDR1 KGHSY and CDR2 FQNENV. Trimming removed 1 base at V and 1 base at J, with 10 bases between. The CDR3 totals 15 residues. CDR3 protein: CASSQFRGTQETQYF. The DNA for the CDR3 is TGTGCCAGCAGCCAATTCCGCGGGACCCAAGAGACCCAGTACTTC.

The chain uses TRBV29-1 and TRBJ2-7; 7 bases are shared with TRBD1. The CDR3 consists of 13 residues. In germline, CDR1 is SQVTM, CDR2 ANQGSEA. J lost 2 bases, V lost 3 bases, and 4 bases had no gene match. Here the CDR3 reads CSVDGGQTYEQYF. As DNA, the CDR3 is TGCAGCGTTGATGGGGGACAGACCTACGAGCAGTACTTC.

The CDR3 reads CAISESTSGIYEQYF. The CDR3 DNA reads TGTGCCATCAGTGAGTCAACTAGCGGGATTTACGAGCAGTACTTC. The V and J genes are TRBV10-3 and TRBJ2-7; the match to TRBD2 covers 10 bases. The CDR3 covers 15 residues. Germline values: CDR1 ENHRY, CDR2 SYGVKD. V was pared by 0 bases and J by 4 bases, with 3 bases of the junction left unmatched.

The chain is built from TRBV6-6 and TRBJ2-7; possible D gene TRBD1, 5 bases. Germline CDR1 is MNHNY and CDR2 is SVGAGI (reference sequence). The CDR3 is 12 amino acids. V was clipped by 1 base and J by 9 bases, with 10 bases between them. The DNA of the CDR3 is TGTGCCAGCAGTTACTTAGACAGTTCGCAGTACTTC. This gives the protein CASSYLDSSQYF.

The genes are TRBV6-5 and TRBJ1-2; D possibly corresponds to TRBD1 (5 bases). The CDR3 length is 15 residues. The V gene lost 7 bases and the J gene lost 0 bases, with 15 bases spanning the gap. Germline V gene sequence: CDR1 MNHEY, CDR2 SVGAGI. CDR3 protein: CASTNGAGPNYGYTF. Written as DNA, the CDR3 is TGTGCCAGCACCAACGGAGCGGGACCTAACTATGGCTACACCTTC.

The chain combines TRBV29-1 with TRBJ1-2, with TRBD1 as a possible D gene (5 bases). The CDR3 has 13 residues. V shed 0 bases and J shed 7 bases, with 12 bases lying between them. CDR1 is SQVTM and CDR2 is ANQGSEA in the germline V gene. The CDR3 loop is CSVEDQRRGGYTF. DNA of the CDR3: TGCAGCGTTGAAGATCAACGAAGGGGTGGCTACACCTTC.

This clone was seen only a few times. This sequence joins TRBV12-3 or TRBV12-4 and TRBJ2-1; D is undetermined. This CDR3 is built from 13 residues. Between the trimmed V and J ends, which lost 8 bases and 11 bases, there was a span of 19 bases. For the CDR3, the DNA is TGTGCCAGCGCAAAGTTAACCCCCATCAAGCAGTTCTTC. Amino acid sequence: CASAKLTPIKQFF.

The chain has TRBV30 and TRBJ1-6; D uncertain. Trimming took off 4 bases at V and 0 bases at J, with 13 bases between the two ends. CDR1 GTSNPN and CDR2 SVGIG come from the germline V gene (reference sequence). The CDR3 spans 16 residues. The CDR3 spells CAWTIGLSSYNSPLHF. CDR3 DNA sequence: TGTGCCTGGACTATCGGACTGAGCTCCTATAATTCACCCCTCCACTTT. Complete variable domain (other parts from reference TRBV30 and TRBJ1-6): SQTIHQWPATLVQPVGSPLSLECTVEGTSNPNLYWYRQAAGRGLQLLFYSVGIGQISSEVPQNLSASRPQDRQFILSSKKLLLSDSGFYLCAWTIGLSSYNSPLHFGNGTRLTVT.

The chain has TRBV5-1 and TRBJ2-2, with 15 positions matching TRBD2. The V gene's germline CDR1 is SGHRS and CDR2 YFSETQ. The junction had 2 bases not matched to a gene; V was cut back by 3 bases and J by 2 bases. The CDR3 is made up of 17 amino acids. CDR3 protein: CASSSGLAGGNTGELFF. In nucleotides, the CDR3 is TGCGCCAGCAGCTCGGGACTAGCGGGAGGTAACACCGGGGAGCTGTTTTTT.

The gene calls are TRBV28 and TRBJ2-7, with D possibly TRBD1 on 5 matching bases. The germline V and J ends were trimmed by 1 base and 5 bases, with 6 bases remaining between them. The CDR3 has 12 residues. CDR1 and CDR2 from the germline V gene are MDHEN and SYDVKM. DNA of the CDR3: TGTGCCAGCAGTTTATCCAGGGACGAGCAGTACTTC. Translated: CASSLSRDEQYF.

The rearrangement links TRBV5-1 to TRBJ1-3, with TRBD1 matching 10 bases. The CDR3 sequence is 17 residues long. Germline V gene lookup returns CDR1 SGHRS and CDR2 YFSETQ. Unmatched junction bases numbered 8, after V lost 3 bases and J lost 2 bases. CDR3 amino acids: CASSSEPGQGTGNTIYF. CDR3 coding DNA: TGCGCCAGCAGCTCCGAGCCGGGACAGGGGACTGGAAACACCATATATTTT.

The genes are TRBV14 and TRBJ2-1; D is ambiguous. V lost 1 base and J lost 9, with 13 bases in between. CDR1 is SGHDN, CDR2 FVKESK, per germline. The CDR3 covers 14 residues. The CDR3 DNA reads TGTGCCAGCAGCCAAGGAGTCCTATTGGGTGAGCAGTTCTTC. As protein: CASSQGVLLGEQFF. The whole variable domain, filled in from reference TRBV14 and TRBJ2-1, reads EAGVTQFPSHSVIEKGQTVTLRCDPISGHDNLYWYRRVMGKEIKFLLHFVKESKQDESGMPNNRFLAERTGGTYSTLKVQPAELEDSGVYFCASSQGVLLGEQFFGPGTRLTVL.

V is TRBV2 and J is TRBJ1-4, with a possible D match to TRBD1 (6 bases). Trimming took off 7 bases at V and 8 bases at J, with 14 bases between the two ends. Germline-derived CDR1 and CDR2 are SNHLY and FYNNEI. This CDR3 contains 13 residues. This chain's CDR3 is CASNSGVREKLFF. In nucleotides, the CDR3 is TGTGCCAGCAACTCAGGGGTCCGCGAAAAACTGTTTTTT.

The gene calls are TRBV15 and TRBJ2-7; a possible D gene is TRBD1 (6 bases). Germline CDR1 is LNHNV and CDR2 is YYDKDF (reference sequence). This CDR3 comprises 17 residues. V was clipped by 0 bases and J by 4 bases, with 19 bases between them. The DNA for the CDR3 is TGTGCCACCAGCAGAGACCTCCCAGGGGCAGGTTGGTACGAGCAGTACTTC. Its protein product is CATSRDLPGAGWYEQYF.

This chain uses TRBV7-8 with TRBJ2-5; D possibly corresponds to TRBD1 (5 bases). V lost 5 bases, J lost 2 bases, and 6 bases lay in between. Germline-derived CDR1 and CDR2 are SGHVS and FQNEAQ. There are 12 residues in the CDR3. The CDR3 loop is CASSRGQETQYF. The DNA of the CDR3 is TGTGCCAGCAGCAGGGGACAAGAGACCCAGTACTTC.

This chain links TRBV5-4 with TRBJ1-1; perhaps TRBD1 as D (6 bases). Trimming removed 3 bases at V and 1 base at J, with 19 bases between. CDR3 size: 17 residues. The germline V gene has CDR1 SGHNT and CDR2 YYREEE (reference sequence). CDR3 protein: CASSSQGGGFGNTEAFF. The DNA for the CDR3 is TGTGCCAGCAGCTCCCAAGGGGGGGGCTTTGGGAACACTGAAGCTTTCTTT. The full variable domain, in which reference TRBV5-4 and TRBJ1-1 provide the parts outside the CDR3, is ETGVTQSPTHLIKTRGQQVTLRCSSQSGHNTVSWYQQALGQGPQFIFQYYREEENGRGNFPPRFSGLQFPNYSSELNVNALELDDSALYLCASSSQGGGFGNTEAFFGQGTRLTVV.

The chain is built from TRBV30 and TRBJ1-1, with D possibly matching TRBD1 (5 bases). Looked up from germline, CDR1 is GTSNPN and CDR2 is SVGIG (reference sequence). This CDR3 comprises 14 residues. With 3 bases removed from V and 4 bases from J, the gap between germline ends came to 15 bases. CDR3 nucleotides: TGTGCCTGGAGCATTGGGGGTCTGGGCACTGAAGCTTTCTTT. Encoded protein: CAWSIGGLGTEAFF.

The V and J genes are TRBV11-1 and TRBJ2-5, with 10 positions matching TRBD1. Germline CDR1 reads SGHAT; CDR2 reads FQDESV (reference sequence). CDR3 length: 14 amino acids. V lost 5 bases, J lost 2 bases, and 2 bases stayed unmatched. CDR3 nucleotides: TGTGCCAGCAGCCGGGACAGGGGACAAGAGACCCAGTACTTC. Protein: CASSRDRGQETQYF.